A selection of T cell receptor beta chains follows, all from one sample in a study of T cell changes during pregnancy in multiple sclerosis. TCRdb's copy holds only in-frame clones and misses some; the assay was immunoSEQ multiplex PCR. Here the sample spans under 50,000 clones, around 95% being singletons. The source material was CD8+ T cells from peripheral blood mononuclear cells, sampled in the first trimester of pregnancy. The receptors stem from a female donor with multiple sclerosis, enrolled in a pregnancy study. The CDR3 runs from the conserved cysteine through the conserved F or W. The D gene is left open where the match is weak. For some rows the clone size is stated as once, few or many, or as a class when expanded; others skip it.

V,D,J,size,DNA,CDR3
TRBV19,TRBD2,TRBJ2-7,.,TGTGCCAGTAGTATCGGCGGGAGCTCCTACGAGCAGTACTTC,CASSIGGSSYEQYF
TRBV7-9,.,TRBJ2-7,.,TGTGCCAGCAGCTTAGTGACTCCGTACGAGCAGTACTTC,CASSLVTPYEQYF
TRBV6-7,TRBD2,TRBJ2-2,.,TGTGCCAGCAGTTACGCGCTAGCGGCTAACACCGGGGAGCTGTTTTTT,CASSYALAANTGELFF
TRBV5-8,.,TRBJ2-1,medium-sized,TGTGCCAGCAGCTTGTTTTGGTTATCTGGGGCCTCATATCGGGAGCAGTTCTTC,CASSLFWLSGASYREQFF
TRBV10-1,.,TRBJ2-7,.,TGCGCCAGCAGTGAAAACAAGTACGAGCAGTACTTC,CASSENKYEQYF
TRBV6-1,TRBD1,TRBJ2-7,.,TGTGCCAGCAGTGAGCAGACAGGGGGCTCCTACGAGCAGTACTTC,CASSEQTGGSYEQYF
TRBV30,TRBD2,TRBJ2-1,.,TGTGCCTGGAACCCCACGGGAGGTTGGAATGAGCAGTTCTTC,CAWNPTGGWNEQFF
TRBV7-9,.,TRBJ2-7,.,TGTGCCAGCAGCTTGGACAGCGCACCCTCCTACGAGCAGTACTTC,CASSLDSAPSYEQYF
TRBV5-4,TRBD2,TRBJ2-5,.,TGTGCCAGCAGCTTGAGGCGGGAGAGGGTACAGACCCAGTACTTC,CASSLRRERVQTQYF
TRBV10-1,.,TRBJ1-1,.,TGCGCCAGCAGTGGCGTGGCAGGGGAGAGGACTGAAGCTTTCTTT,CASSGVAGERTEAFF
TRBV19,.,TRBJ2-5,.,TGTGCCAGTAGGACAGGCGGCGAGACCCAGTACTTC,CASRTGGETQYF
TRBV7-6,TRBD2,TRBJ2-1,.,TGTGCCAGCAGCTTATCTACCGCGGCGGGAGGGGACAATGAGCAGTTCTTC,CASSLSTAAGGDNEQFF
TRBV19,.,TRBJ2-5,.,TGTGCCAGCCAGGGAGGAGAGACCCAGTACTTC,CASQGGETQYF
TRBV5-1,.,TRBJ1-2,.,TGCGCCAGCAGCTTTAGACAGGAACCTAACTATGGCTACACCTTC,CASSFRQEPNYGYTF
TRBV28,.,TRBJ1-2,.,TGTGCCAGCAGTTCAGGGGATCATGGCTACACCTTC,CASSSGDHGYTF
TRBV29-1,.,TRBJ1-1,.,TGCAGCGTTGCACGGGTGGGGAACACTGAAGCTTTCTTT,CSVARVGNTEAFF
TRBV4-1,TRBD2,TRBJ2-5,.,TGCGCCAGCAGCCAAAACATAGCGGGAGCGGAGACCCAGTACTTC,CASSQNIAGAETQYF